What follows describes a single TCR beta chain. Antigen: not known. The record originates from a study of T cell clonotyping in hematopoietic cell transplantation. Study observations and caveats: CD4 and CD8 repertoire contributions could not be separated without sorting. Pathologically expanded recipient clonotypes increased progressively from day 30 to day 180 as diversity fell. Higher Inverse Simpson Index values in graft donor and pretransplant recipient predicted broader posttransplant TCR diversity.

The table came from immunoSEQ multiplex PCR; TCRdb's copy has only in-frame clones and leaves some out. The table has more than 7,000 clones, 65% to 90% seen once. Per germline, CDR1 SGHTA and CDR2 FQGNSA. V dropped 5 bases and J dropped 8 bases, with 18 bases sitting between them. The CDR3 is 14 residues long. The receptor was derived from a female patient in her thirties or forties who had an allogeneic stem cell transplant, so the T cells may come from the graft donor. Some clones in this sample may be carry-over from other donors' samples. J is TRBJ1-2 and V is TRBV7-2; perhaps TRBD1 as D (6 bases). The sequencing used PBMCs, collected 180 days after allogeneic stem cell transplant. The CDR3 spells CASSGQYGTAGYTF. The CDR3 DNA reads TGTGCCAGCAGCGGACAGTACGGTACGGCCGGCTACACCTTC.